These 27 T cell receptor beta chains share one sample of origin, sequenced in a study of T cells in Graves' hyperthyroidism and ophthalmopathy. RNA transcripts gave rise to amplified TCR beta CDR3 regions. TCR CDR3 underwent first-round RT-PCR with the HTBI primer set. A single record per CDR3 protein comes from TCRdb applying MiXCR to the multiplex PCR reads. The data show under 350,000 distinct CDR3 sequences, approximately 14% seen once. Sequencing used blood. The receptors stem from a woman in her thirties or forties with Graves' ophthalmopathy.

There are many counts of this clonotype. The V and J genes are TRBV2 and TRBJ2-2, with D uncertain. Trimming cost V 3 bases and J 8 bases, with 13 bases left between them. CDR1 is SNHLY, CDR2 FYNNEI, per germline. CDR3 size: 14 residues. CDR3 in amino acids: CASSDETAPGELFF. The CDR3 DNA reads TGTGCCAGCAGTGACGAGACTGCTCCGGGGGAGCTGTTTTTT. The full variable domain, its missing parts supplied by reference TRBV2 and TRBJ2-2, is EPEVTQTPSHQVTQMGQEVILRCVPISNHLYFYWYRQILGQKVEFLVSFYNNEISEKSEIFDDQFSVERPDGSNFTLKIRSTKLEDSAMYFCASSDETAPGELFFGEGSRLTVL.

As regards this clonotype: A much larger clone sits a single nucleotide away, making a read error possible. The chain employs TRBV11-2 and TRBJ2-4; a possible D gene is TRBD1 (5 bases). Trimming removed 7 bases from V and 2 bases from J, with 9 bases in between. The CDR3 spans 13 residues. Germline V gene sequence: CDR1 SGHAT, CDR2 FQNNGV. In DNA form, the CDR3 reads TGTGCCAGCAATGGGGCCACCAAAAACATTCAGTACTTC. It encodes CASNGATKNIQYF.

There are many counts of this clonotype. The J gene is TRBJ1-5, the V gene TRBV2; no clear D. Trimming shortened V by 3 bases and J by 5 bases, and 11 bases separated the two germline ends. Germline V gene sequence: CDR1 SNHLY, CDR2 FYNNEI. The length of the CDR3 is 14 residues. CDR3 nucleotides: TGTGCCAGCAGTGATCGACGGACCGATCAGCCCCAGCATTTT. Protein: CASSDRRTDQPQHF.

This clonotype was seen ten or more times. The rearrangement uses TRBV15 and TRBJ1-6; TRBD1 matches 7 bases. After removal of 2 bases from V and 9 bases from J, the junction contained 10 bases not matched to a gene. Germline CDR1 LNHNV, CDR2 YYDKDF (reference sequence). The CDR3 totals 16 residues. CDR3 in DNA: TGTGCCACCAGCAGATTAAGACAGGGCGCAGGTTCACCCCTCCACTTT. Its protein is CATSRLRQGAGSPLHF. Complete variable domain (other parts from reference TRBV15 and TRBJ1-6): DAMVIQNPRYQVTQFGKPVTLSCSQTLNHNVMYWYQQKSSQAPKLLFHYYDKDFNNEADTPDNFQSRRPNTSFCFLDIRSPGLGDTAMYLCATSRLRQGAGSPLHFGNGTRLTVT.

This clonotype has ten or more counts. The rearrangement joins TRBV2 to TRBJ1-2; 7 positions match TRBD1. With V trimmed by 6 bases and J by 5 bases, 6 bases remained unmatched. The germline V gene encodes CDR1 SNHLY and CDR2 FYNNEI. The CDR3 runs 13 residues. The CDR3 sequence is CASRDRDRYGYTF. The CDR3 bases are TGTGCCAGCAGAGACAGGGATCGGTATGGCTACACCTTC.

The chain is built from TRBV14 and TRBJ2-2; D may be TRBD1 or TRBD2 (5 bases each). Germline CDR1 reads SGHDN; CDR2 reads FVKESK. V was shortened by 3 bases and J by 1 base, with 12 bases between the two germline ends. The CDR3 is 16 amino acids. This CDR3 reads CASSQPGPRNTGELFF. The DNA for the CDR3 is TGTGCCAGCAGCCAGCCGGGACCGAGGAACACCGGGGAGCTGTTTTTT.

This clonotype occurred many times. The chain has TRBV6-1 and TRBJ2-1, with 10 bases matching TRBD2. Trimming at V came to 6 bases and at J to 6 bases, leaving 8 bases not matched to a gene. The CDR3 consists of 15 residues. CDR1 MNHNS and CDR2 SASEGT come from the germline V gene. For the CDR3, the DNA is TGTGCCAGCAGCCCCCTACTAGCGGGGAGCAATGAGCAGTTCTTC. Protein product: CASSPLLAGSNEQFF.

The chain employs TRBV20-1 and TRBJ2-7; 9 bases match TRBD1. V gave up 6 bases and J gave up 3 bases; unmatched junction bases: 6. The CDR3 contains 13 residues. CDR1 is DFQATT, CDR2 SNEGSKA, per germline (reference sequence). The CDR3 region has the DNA TGCAGTGCCGAGGGACAGGGAATCTACGAGCAGTACTTC. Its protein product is CSAEGQGIYEQYF.

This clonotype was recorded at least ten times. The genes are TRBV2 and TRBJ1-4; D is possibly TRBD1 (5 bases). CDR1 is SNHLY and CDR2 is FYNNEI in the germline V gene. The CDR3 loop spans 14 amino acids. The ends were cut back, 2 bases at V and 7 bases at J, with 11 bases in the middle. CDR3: CASSESRAGEKLFF. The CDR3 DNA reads TGTGCCAGCAGTGAAAGCAGGGCGGGTGAAAAACTGTTTTTT.

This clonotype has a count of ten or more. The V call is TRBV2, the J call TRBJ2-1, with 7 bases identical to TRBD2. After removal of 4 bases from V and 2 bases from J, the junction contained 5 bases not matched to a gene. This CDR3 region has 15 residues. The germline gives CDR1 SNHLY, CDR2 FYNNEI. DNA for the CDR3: TGTGCCAGCAGTGGGGTCGGGGGGACCTACAATGAGCAGTTCTTC. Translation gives CASSGVGGTYNEQFF.

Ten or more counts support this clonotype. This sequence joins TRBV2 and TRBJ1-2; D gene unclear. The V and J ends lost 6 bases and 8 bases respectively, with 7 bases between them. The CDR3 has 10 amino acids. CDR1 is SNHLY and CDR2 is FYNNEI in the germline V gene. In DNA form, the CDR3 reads TGTGCCAGCAGCACGGAGGGCTACACCTTC. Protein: CASSTEGYTF.

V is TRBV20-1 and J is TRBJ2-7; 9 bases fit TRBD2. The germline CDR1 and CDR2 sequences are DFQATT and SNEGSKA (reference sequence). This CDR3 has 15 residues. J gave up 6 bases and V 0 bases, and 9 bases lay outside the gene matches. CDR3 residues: CSARDAASGVGEQYF. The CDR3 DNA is TGCAGTGCTAGAGATGCGGCTAGCGGGGTTGGCGAGCAGTACTTC.

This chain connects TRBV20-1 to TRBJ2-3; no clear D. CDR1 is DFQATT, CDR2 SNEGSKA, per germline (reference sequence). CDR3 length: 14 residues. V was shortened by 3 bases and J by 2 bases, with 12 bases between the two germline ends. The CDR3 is CSARYTAFTDTQYF. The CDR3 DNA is TGCAGTGCTAGGTACACAGCCTTCACAGATACGCAGTATTTT.

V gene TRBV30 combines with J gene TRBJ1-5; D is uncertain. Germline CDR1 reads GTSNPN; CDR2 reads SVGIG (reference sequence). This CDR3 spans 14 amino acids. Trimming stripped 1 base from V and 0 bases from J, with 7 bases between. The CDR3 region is CAWSALNSNQPQHF. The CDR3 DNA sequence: TGTGCCTGGAGTGCCCTGAATAGCAATCAGCCCCAGCATTTT. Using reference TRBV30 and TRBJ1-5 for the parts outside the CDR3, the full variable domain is SQTIHQWPATLVQPVGSPLSLECTVEGTSNPNLYWYRQAAGRGLQLLFYSVGIGQISSEVPQNLSASRPQDRQFILSSKKLLLSDSGFYLCAWSALNSNQPQHFGDGTRLSIL.

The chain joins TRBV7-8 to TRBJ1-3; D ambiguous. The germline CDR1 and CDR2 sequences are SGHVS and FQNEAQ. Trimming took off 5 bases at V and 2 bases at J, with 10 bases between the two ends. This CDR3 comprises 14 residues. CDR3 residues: CASSPRPTGNTIYF. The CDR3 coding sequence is TGTGCCAGCAGCCCCCGCCCCACTGGAAACACCATATATTTT. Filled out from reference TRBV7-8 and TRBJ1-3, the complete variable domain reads GAGVSQSPRYKVAKRGQDVALRCDPISGHVSLFWYQQALGQGPEFLTYFQNEAQLDKSGLPSDRFFAERPEGSVSTLKIQRTQQEDSAVYLCASSPRPTGNTIYFGEGSWLTVV.

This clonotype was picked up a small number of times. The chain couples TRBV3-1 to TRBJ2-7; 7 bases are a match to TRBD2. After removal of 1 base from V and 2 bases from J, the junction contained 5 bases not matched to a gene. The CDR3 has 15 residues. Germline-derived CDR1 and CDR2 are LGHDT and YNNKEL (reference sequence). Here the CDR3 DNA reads TGTGCCAGCAGCCAAGCCCAACTAGCGACCTACGAGCAGTACTTC. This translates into CASSQAQLATYEQYF.

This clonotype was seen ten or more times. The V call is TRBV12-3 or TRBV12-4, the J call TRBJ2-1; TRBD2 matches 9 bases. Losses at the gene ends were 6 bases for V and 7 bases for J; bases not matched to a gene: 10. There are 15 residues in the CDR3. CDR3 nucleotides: TGTGCCAGCAGACCCCGAGTAGCGGGAGCGAATGAGCAGTTCTTC. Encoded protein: CASRPRVAGANEQFF.

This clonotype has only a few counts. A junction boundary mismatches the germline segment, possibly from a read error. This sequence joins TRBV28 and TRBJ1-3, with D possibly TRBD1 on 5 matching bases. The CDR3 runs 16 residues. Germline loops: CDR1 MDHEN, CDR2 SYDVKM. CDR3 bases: TGTGCCAGCAGCTCTCCCCAGACAGACTCTGGAAACACCGTATATTTT. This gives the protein CASSSPQTDSGNTVYF.

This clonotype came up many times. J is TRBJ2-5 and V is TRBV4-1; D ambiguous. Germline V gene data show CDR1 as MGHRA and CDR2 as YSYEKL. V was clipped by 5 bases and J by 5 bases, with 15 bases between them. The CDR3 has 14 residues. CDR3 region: CASSRYLEVETQYF. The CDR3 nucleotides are TGCGCCAGCAGCAGGTACCTCGAGGTCGAGACCCAGTACTTC.

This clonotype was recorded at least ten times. CDR3 nucleotide sequence: TGCAGCGTTGAAGGGGGGACGGGGTATATTGGAGCTTTCTTT. It is translated as CSVEGGTGYIGAFF. V gene TRBV29-1 combines with J gene TRBJ1-1; the D gene is possibly TRBD1 (5 bases). The CDR3 extends over 14 amino acids. Germline CDR1 is SQVTM and CDR2 is ANQGSEA. V was clipped by 1 base and J by 10 bases, with 19 bases between them.

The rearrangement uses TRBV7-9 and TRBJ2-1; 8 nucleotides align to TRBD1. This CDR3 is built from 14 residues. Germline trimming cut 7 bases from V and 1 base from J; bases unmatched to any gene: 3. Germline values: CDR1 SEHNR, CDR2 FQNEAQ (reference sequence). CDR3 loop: CASIGQGSYNEQFF. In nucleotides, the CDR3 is TGTGCCAGCATTGGACAGGGATCCTACAATGAGCAGTTCTTC. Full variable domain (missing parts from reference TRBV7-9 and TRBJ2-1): DTGVSQNPRHKITKRGQNVTFRCDPISEHNRLYWYRQTLGQGPEFLTYFQNEAQLEKSRLLSDRFSAERPKGSFSTLEIQRTEQGDSAMYLCASIGQGSYNEQFFGPGTRLTVL.

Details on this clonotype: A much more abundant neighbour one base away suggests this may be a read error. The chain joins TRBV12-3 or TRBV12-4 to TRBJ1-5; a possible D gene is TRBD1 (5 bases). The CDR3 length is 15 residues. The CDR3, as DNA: TGTGTCAGCAGTTTAGGGGTTTCGGGCAATCAGCCCCAGCATTTT. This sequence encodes CVSSLGVSGNQPQHF.

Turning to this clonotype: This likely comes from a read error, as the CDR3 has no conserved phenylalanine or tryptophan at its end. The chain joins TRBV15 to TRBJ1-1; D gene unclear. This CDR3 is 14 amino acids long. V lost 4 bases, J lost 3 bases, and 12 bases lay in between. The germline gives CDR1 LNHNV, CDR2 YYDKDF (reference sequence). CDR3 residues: CATSKDFTDTEAFL. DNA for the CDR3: TGTGCCACCAGCAAGGACTTCACCGACACTGAAGCTTTCCTT.

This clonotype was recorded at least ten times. The CDR3 DNA reads TGCAGCGTTGTCGGGGCCGAGCAGTACTTC. Translation gives CSVVGAEQYF. The chain employs TRBV29-1 and TRBJ2-7; D may be TRBD1 or TRBD2 (5 bases each). CDR1 and CDR2 (germline): SQVTM, ANQGSEA. The CDR3 is made up of 10 amino acids. V was pared by 4 bases and J by 6 bases, with 7 bases between.

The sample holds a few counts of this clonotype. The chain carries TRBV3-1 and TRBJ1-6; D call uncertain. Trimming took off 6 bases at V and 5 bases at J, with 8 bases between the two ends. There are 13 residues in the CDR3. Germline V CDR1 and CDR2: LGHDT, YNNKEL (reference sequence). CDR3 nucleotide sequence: TGTGCCAGCAGGCCAAGGGATAATTCACCCCTCCACTTT. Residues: CASRPRDNSPLHF.

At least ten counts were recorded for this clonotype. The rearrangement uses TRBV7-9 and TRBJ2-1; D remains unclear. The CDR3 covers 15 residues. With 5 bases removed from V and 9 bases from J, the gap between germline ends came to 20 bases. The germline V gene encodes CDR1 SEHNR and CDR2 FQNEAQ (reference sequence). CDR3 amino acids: CASSPDLPRQGEQFF. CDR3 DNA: TGTGCCAGCAGCCCAGACCTACCCCGACAAGGTGAGCAGTTCTTC.

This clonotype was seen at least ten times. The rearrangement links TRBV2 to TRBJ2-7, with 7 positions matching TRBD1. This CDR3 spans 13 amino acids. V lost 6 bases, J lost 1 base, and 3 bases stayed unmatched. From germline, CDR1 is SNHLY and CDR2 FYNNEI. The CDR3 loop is CASSADRSYEQYF. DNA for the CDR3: TGTGCCAGCAGCGCGGACAGGTCCTACGAGCAGTACTTC.